This record covers a single T cell receptor beta chain. The sample belongs to a study of patients and donors after allogeneic stem cell transplantation. Losses at the gene ends were 4 bases for V and 9 bases for J; bases not matched to a gene: 5. CDR1 and CDR2 from the germline V gene are SGHNT and YYREEE (reference sequence). This CDR3 spans 12 amino acids. TCRdb re-called the RT-PCR reads with MiXCR, one entry per CDR3 protein. The repertoire holds roughly 230,000 distinct CDR3 sequences, with approximately 14% as singletons. The chain joins TRBV5-4 to TRBJ1-2; 8 bases are shared with TRBD1. Input material: blood, either unsorted or a sorted T cell fraction (not recorded which). This TCR was sampled from a human donor who was either an allogeneic HSCT recipient or a stem cell or donor lymphocyte infusion donor (not recorded which). It is not recorded whose cells these are; they may come from a transplant donor. CDR3 nucleotides: TGTGCCAGCAGCCAGGACAGGGAGCGCTACACCTTC. Translating it yields CASSQDRERYTF. The variable domain in full, with the rest retrieved from reference TRBV5-4 and TRBJ1-2, is ETGVTQSPTHLIKTRGQQVTLRCSSQSGHNTVSWYQQALGQGPQFIFQYYREEENGRGNFPPRFSGLQFPNYSSELNVNALELDDSALYLCASSQDRERYTFGSGTRLTVV.